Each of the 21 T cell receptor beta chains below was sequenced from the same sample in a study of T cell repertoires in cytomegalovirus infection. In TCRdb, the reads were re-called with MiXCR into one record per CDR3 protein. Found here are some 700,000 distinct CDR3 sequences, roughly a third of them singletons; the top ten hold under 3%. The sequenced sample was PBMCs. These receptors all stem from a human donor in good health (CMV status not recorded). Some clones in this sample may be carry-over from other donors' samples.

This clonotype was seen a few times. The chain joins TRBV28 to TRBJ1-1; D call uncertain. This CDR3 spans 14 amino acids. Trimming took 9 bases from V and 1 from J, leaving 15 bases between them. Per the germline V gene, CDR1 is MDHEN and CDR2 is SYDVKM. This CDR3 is CASSRPRANTEAFF. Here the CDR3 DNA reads TGTGCCAGTAGCAGGCCGAGGGCGAACACTGAAGCTTTCTTT.

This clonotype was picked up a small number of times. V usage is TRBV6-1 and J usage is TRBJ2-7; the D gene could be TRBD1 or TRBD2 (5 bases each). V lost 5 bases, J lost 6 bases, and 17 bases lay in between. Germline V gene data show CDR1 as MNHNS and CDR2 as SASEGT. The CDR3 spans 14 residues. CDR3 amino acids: CASSRGERSGEQYF. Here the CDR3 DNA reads TGTGCCAGCAGTAGGGGAGAGCGGTCCGGCGAGCAGTACTTC.

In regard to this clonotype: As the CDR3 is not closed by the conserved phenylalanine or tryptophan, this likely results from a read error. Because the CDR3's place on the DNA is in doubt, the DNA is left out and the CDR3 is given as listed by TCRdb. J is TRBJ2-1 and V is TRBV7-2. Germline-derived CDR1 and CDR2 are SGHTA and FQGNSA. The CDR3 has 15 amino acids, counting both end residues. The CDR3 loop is CASSLGQGSYNEKFC.

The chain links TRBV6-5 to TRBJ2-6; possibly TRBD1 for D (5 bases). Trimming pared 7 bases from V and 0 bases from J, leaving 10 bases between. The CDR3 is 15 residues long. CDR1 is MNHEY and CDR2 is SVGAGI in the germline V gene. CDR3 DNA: TGTGCCAGCACCGACAGCCGCTCTGGGGCCAACGTCCTGACTTTC. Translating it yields CASTDSRSGANVLTF.

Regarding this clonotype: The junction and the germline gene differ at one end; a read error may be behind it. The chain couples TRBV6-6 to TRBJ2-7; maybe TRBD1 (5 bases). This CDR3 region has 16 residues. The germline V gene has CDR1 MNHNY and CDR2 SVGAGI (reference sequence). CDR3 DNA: TGTGCAAGCAGTTACTCGAGTCCACAGGTAATGTACGAGCAGTACTTC. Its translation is CASSYSSPQVMYEQYF.

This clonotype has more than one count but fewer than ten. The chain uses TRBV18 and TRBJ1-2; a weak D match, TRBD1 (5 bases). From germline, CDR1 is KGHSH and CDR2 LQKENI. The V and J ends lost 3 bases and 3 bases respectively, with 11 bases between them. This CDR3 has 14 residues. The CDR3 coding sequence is TGTGCCAGCTCACCGACAGCGGCGGACTATGGCTACACCTTC. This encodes CASSPTAADYGYTF. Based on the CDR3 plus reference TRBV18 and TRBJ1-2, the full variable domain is NAGVMQNPRHLVRRRGQEARLRCSPMKGHSHVYWYRQLPEEGLKFMVYLQKENIIDESGMPKERFSAEFPKEGPSILRIQQVVRGDSAAYFCASSPTAADYGYTFGSGTRLTVV.

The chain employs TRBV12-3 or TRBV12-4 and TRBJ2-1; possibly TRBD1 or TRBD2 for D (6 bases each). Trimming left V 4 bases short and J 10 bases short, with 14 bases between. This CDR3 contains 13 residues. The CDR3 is CASSYNQGREQFF. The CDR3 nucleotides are TGTGCCAGCAGTTACAACCAGGGGAGGGAGCAGTTCTTC.

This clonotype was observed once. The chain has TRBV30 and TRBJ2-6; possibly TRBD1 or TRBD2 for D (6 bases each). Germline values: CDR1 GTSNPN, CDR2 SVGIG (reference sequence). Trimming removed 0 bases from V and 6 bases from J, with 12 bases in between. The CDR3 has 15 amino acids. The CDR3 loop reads CAWSVPRGLANVLTF. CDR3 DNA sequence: TGTGCCTGGAGTGTACCCAGGGGACTGGCCAACGTCCTGACTTTC.

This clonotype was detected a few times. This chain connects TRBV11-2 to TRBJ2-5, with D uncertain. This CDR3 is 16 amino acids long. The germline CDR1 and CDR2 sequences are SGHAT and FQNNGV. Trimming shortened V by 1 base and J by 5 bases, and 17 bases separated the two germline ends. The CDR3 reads CASSLGSVGQGETQYF. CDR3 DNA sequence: TGTGCCAGCAGCTTAGGTTCGGTTGGCCAAGGGGAGACCCAGTACTTC. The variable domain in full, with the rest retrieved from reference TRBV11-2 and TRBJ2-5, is EAGVAQSPRYKIIEKRQSVAFWCNPISGHATLYWYQQILGQGPKLLIQFQNNGVVDDSQLPKDRFSAERLKGVDSTLKIQPAKLEDSAVYLCASSLGSVGQGETQYFGPGTRLLVL.

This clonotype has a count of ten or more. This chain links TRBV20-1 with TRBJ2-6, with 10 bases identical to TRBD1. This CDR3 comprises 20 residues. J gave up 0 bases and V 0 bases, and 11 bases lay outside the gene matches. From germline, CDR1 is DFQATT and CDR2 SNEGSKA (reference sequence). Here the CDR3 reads CSARDPSRTGGISGANVLTF. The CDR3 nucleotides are TGCAGTGCTAGAGACCCCTCCCGGACAGGGGGAATCTCTGGGGCCAACGTCCTGACTTTC.

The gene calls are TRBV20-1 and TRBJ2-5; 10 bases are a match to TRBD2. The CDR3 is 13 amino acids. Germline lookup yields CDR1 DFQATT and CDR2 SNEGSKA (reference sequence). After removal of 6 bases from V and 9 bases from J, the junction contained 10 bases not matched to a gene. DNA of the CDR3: TGCAGTGCCCCTTTTAGCGGGGGGCCTTCCCAGTACTTC. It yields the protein CSAPFSGGPSQYF.

This CDR3 reads CAKYNGSSYNEQFF. The CDR3 nucleotides read TGTGCAAAATACAACGGGAGTTCCTACAATGAGCAGTTCTTC. The chain is built from TRBV6-4 and TRBJ2-1, with D maybe TRBD2 (6 bases). This CDR3 is 14 amino acids long. Looked up from germline, CDR1 is MRHNA and CDR2 is SNTAGT.

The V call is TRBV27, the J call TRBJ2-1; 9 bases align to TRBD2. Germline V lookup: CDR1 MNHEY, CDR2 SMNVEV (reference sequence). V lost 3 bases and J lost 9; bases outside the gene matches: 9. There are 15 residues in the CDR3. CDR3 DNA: TGTGCCAGCAGTTTCACCGGGCGGGGGGGAAGTGAGCAGTTCTTC. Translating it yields CASSFTGRGGSEQFF.

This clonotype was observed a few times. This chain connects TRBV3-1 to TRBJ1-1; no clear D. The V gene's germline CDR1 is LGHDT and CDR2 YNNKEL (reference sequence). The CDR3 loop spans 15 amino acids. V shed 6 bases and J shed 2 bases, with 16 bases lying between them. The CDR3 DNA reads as TGTGCCAGCAGTCCATCGGACCGACCTAACACTGAAGCTTTCTTT. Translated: CASSPSDRPNTEAFF.

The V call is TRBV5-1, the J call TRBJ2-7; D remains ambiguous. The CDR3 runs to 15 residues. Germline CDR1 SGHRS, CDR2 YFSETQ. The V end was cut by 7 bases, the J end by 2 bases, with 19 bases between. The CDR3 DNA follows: TGCGCCAGCCGAGAGAGCAGGTCGGGCACCTACGAGCAGTACTTC. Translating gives CASRESRSGTYEQYF.

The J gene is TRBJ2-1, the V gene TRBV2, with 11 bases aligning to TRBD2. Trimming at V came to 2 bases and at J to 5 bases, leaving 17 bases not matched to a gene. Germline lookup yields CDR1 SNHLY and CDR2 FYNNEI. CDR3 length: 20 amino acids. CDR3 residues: CASSELATSGRWVSDNEQFF. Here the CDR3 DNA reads TGTGCCAGCAGTGAATTAGCCACTAGCGGGAGATGGGTTTCGGACAATGAGCAGTTCTTC.

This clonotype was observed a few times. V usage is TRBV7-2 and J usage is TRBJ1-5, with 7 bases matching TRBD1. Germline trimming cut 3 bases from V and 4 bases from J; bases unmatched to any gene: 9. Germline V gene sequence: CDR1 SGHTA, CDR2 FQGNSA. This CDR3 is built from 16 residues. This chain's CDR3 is CASSFGTAAFNQPQHF. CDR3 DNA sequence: TGTGCCAGCAGCTTCGGGACAGCCGCTTTTAATCAGCCCCAGCATTTT.

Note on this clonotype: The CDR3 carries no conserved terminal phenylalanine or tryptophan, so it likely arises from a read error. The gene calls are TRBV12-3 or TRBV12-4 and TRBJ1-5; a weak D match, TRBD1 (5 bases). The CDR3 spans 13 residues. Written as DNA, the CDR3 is TGTGCCAGCAGGGGGAGGGGCAAACAGCCCCAGCATGGT. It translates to CASRGRGKQPQHG.

CDR3 bases: TGTGCCAGCAGTGCCTTCAGGAGCACAGATACGCAGTATTTT. This gives the protein CASSAFRSTDTQYF. The gene calls are TRBV6-1 and TRBJ2-3; no definite D call. CDR1 MNHNS and CDR2 SASEGT come from the germline V gene. The ends were cut back, 4 bases at V and 0 bases at J, with 8 bases in the middle. The CDR3 is 14 amino acids.

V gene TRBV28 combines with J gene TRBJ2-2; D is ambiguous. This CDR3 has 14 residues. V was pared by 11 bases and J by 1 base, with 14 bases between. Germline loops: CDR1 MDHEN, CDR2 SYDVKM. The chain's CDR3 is CAGVLAQNTGELFF. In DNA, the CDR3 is TGTGCCGGGGTCTTGGCCCAGAACACCGGGGAGCTGTTTTTT.

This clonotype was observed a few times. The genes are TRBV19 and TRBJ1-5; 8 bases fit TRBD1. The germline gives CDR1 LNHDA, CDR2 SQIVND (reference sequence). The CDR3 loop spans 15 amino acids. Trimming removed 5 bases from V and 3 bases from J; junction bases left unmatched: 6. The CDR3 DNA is TGTGCCAGTAGTGCCGGGACAGGTACCAATCAGCCCCAGCATTTT. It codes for CASSAGTGTNQPQHF.